This T cell receptor beta chain is from a study of blood T cells in healthy people across ages. PCR was performed a second time for roughly 7 to 11 cycles using a sample-barcoded 5' primer and a J-beta primer mix. Each CDR3 protein gets one entry after TCRdb re-called the 5' RACE reads with MiXCR. The repertoire holds 700,000 or so distinct CDR3 sequences, with approximately 40% as singletons. The V gene's germline CDR1 is SGHTA and CDR2 FQGTGA. The germline V and J ends were trimmed by 1 base and 11 bases, with 14 bases remaining between them. This CDR3 is built from 13 residues. With regard to this clonotype: As yet, its antigen is unknown.

Study-level points and caveats: Relative to aged donors, long-lived donors carried more naive CD4+ cells and displayed higher diversity.

Sequencing used blood. The V call is TRBV7-3, the J call TRBJ2-5, with D perhaps TRBD1 (5 bases). The TCR originated in a man older than 75 in good health. This chain's CDR3 is CASSLKSGQGQYF. The DNA for the CDR3 is TGTGCCAGCAGCTTAAAGTCAGGGCAAGGGCAGTACTTC.